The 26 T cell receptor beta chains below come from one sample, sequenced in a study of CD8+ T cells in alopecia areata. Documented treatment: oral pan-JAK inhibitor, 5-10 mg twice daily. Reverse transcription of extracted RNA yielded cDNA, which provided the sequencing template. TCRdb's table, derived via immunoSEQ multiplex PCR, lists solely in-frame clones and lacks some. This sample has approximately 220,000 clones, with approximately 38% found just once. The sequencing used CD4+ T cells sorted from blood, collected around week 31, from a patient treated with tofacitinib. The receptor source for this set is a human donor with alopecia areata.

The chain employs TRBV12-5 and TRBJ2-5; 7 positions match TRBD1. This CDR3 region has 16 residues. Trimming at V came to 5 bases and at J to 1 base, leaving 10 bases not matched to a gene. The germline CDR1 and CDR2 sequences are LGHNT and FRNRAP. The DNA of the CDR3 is TGTGCTAGTGGTCCCGGCAGGGGGACGAGCCAAGAGACCCAGTACTTC. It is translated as CASGPGRGTSQETQYF.

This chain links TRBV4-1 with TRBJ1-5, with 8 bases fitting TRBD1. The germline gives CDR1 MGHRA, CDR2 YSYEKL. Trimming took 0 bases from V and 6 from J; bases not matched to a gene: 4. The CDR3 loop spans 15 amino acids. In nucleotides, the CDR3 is TGCGCCAGCAGCCAAGACGGACAGGGAGTTCAGCCCCAGCATTTT. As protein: CASSQDGQGVQPQHF.

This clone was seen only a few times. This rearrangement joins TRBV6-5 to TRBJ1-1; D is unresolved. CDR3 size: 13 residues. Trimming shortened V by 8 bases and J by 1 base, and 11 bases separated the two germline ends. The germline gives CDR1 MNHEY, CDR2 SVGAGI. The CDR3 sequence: CASARLANTEAFF. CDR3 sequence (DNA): TGTGCCAGCGCGAGGTTGGCGAACACTGAAGCTTTCTTT.

CDR3 protein: CASSVGQEIYEQYF. The CDR3 nucleotides read TGTGCCAGCAGCGTAGGGCAGGAGATTTACGAGCAGTACTTC. The gene calls are TRBV9 and TRBJ2-7; D remains ambiguous. The V and J ends lost 0 bases and 4 bases respectively, with 11 bases between them. Germline CDR1 SGDLS, CDR2 YYNGEE. CDR3 length equals 14 residues. The full variable domain, in which reference TRBV9 and TRBJ2-7 provide the parts outside the CDR3, is DSGVTQTPKHLITATGQRVTLRCSPRSGDLSVYWYQQSLDQGLQFLIQYYNGEERAKGNILERFSAQQFPDLHSELNLSSLELGDSALYFCASSVGQEIYEQYFGPGTRLTVT.

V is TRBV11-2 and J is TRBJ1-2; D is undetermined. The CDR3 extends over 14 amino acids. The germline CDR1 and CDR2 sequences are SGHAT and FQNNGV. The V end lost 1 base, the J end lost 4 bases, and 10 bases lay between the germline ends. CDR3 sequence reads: CASSLGPGTYGYTF. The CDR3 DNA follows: TGTGCCAGCAGCTTAGGCCCGGGTACCTATGGCTACACCTTC.

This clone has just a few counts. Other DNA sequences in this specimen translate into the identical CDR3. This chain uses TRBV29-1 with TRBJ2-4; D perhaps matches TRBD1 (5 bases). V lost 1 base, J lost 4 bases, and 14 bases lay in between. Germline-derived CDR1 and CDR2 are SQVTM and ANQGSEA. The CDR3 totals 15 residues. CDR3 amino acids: CSVEVQATAKNIQYF. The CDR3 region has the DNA TGCAGCGTTGAAGTACAGGCCACAGCGAAAAACATTCAGTACTTC.

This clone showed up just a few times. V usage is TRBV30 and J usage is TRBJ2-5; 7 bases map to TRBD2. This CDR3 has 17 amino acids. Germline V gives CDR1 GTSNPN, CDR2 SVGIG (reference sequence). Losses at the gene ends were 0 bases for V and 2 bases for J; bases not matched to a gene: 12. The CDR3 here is CAWSVLKRGLGQETQYF. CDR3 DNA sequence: TGTGCCTGGAGTGTACTTAAACGTGGACTAGGGCAAGAGACCCAGTACTTC.

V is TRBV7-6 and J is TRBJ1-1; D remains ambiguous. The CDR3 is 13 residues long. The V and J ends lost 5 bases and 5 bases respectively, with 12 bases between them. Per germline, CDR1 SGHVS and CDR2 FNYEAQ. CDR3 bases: TGTGCCAGCAGCCTTGACATGAGGACTGAAGCTTTCTTT. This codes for CASSLDMRTEAFF.

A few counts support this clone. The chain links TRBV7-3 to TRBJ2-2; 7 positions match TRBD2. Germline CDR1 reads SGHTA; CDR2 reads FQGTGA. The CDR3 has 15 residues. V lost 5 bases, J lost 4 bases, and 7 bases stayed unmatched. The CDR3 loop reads CASSPQPGGTGELFF. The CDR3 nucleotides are TGTGCCAGCAGCCCCCAACCGGGAGGCACCGGGGAGCTGTTTTTT.

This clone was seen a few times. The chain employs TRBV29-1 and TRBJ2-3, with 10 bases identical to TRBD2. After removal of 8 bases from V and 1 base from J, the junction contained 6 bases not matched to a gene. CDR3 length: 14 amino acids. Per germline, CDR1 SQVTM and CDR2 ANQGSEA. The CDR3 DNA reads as TGCAGCTCCCCCGGACTAGCGGGCACAGATACGCAGTATTTT. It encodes CSSPGLAGTDTQYF.

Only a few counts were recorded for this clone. The CDR3 sequence is CSALHSNTEAFF. CDR3 coding DNA: TGCAGCGCCCTCCATAGCAACACTGAAGCTTTCTTT. The J gene is TRBJ1-1, the V gene TRBV29-1; no definite D call. Germline V lookup: CDR1 SQVTM, CDR2 ANQGSEA. CDR3 length: 12 residues. Trimming pared 7 bases from V and 2 bases from J, leaving 11 bases between.

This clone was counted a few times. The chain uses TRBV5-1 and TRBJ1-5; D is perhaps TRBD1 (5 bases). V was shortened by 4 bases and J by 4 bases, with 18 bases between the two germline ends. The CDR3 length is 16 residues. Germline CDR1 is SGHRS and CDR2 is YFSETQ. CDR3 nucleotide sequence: TGCGCCAGCAGCCTGGGTGGGCAGGACACTAATCAGCCCCAGCATTTT. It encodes CASSLGGQDTNQPQHF.

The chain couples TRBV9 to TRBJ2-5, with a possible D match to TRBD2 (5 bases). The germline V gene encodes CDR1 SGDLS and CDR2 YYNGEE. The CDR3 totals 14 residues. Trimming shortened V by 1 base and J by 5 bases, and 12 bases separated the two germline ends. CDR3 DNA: TGTGCCAGCAGCGTAATGGGGTCGGGGGAGACCCAGTACTTC. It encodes CASSVMGSGETQYF. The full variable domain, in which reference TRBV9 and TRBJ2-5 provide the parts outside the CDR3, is DSGVTQTPKHLITATGQRVTLRCSPRSGDLSVYWYQQSLDQGLQFLIQYYNGEERAKGNILERFSAQQFPDLHSELNLSSLELGDSALYFCASSVMGSGETQYFGPGTRLLVL.

The CDR3: CASSIQGIGGYTF. The CDR3, as DNA: TGTGCCAGTAGTATCCAGGGGATCGGTGGCTACACCTTC. V usage is TRBV19 and J usage is TRBJ1-2, with D possibly matching TRBD1 (6 bases). V was trimmed by 3 bases and J by 7 bases, leaving 12 bases between them. Per the germline V gene, CDR1 is LNHDA and CDR2 is SQIVND (reference sequence). The CDR3 sequence is 13 residues long.

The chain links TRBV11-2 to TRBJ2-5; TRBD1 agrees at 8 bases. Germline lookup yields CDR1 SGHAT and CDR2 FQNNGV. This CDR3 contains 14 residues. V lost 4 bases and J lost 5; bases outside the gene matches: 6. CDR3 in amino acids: CASSWQGAGETQYF. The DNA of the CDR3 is TGTGCCAGCAGCTGGCAGGGGGCGGGGGAGACCCAGTACTTC.

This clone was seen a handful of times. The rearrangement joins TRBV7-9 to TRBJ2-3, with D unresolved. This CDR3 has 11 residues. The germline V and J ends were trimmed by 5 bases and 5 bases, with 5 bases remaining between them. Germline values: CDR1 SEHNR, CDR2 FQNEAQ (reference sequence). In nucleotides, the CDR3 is TGTGCCAGCAGCCTCAGAGATACGCAGTATTTT. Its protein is CASSLRDTQYF.

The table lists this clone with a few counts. In DNA form, the CDR3 reads TGTGCCAGCAGCTTAGCGGTGACACCGGTGGCCAATGAAAAACTGTTTTTT. The encoded protein is CASSLAVTPVANEKLFF. The chain employs TRBV7-9 and TRBJ1-4, with unresolved D. Trimming stripped 0 bases from V and 5 bases from J, with 16 bases between. CDR3 size: 17 residues. The germline gives CDR1 SEHNR, CDR2 FQNEAQ (reference sequence).

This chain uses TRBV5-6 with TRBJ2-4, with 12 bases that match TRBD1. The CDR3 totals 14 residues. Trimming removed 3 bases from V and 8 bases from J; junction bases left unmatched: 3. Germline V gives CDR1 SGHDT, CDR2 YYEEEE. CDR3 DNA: TGTGCCAGCAGCTCGGGACAGGGGGCGGACATTCAGTACTTC. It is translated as CASSSGQGADIQYF. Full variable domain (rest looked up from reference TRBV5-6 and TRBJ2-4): DAGVTQSPTHLIKTRGQQVTLRCSPKSGHDTVSWYQQALGQGPQFIFQYYEEEERQRGNFPDRFSGHQFPNYSSELNVNALLLGDSALYLCASSSGQGADIQYFGAGTRLSVL.

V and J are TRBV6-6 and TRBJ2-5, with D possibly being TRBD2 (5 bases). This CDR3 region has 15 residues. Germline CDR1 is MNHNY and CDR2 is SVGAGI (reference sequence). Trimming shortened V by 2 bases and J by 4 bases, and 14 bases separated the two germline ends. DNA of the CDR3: TGTGCCAGCAGTTACCCCTCGGGGTCCGGAGAGACCCAGTACTTC. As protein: CASSYPSGSGETQYF.

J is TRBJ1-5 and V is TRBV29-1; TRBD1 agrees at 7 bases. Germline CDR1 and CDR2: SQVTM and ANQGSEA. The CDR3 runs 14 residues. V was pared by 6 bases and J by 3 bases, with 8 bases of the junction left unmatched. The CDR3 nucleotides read TGCAGCGTAGGGGGCGACAGAAACAATCAGCCCCAGCATTTT. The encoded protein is CSVGGDRNNQPQHF. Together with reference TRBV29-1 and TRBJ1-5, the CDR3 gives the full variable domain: SAVISQKPSRDICQRGTSLTIQCQVDSQVTMMFWYRQQPGQSLTLIATANQGSEATYESGFVIDKFPISRPNLTFSTLTVSNMSPEDSSIYLCSVGGDRNNQPQHFGDGTRLSIL.

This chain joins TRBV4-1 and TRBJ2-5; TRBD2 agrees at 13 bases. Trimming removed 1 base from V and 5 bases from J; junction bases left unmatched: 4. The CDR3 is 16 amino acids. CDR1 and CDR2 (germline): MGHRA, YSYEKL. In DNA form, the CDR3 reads TGCGCCAGCAGCCAAGTACTAGCGGGAGGGCCCGAGACCCAGTACTTC. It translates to CASSQVLAGGPETQYF.

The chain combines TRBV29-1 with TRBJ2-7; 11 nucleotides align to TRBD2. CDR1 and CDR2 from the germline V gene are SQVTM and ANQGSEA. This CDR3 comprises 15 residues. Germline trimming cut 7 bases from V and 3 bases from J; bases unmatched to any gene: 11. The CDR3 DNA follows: TGCAGCGCTAAGACTAGCGGGGCAAACCGCTACGAGCAGTACTTC. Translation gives CSAKTSGANRYEQYF.

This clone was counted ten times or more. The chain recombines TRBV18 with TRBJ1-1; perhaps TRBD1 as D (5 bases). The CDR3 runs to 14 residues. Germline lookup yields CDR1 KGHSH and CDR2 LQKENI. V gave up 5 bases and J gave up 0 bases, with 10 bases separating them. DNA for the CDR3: TGTGCCAGCTCATCAGGACAATTGAACACTGAAGCTTTCTTT. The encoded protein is CASSSGQLNTEAFF.

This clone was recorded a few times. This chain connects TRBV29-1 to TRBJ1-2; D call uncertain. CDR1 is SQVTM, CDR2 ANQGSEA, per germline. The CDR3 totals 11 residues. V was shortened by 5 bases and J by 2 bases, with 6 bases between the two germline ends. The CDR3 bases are TGCAGCGTTCTCGGGAACTATGGCTACACCTTC. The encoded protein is CSVLGNYGYTF. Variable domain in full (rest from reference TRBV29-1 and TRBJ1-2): SAVISQKPSRDICQRGTSLTIQCQVDSQVTMMFWYRQQPGQSLTLIATANQGSEATYESGFVIDKFPISRPNLTFSTLTVSNMSPEDSSIYLCSVLGNYGYTFGSGTRLTVV.

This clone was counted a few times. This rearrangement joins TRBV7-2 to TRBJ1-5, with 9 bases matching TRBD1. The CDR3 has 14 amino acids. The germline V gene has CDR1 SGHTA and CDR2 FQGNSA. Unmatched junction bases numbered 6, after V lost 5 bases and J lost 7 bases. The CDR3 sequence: CASSPTGGAQPQHF. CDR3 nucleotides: TGTGCCAGCAGCCCGACAGGGGGTGCACAGCCCCAGCATTTT.

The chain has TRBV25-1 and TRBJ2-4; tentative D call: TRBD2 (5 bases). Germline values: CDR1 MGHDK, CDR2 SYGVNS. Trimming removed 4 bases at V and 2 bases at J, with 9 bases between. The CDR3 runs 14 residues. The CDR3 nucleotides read TGTGCCAGCAGTGTTTCGGGGTCCAAAAACATTCAGTACTTC. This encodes CASSVSGSKNIQYF.